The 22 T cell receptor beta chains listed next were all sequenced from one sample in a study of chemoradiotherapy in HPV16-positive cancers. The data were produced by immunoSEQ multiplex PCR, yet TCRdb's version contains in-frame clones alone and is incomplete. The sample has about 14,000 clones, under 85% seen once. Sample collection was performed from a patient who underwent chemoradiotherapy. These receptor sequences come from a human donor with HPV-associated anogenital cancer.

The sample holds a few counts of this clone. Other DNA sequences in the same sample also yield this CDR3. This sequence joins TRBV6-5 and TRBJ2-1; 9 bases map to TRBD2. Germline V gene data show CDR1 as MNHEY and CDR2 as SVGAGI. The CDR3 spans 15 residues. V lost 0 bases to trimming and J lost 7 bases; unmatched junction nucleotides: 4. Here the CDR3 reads CASSYSRREGNEQFF. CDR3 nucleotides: TGTGCCAGCAGTTACTCGCGGCGGGAGGGGAATGAGCAGTTCTTC.

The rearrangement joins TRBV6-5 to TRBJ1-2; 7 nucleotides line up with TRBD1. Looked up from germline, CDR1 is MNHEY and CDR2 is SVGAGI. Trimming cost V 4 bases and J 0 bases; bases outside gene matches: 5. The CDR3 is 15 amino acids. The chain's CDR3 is CASSSTQGANYGYTF. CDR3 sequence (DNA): TGTGCCAGCAGTTCCACGCAGGGGGCTAACTATGGCTACACCTTC.

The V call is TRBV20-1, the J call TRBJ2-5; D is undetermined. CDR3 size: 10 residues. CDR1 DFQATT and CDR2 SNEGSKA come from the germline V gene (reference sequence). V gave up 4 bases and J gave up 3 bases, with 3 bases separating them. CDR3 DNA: TGCAGTGCTACCGAAGAGACCCAGTACTTC. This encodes CSATEETQYF.

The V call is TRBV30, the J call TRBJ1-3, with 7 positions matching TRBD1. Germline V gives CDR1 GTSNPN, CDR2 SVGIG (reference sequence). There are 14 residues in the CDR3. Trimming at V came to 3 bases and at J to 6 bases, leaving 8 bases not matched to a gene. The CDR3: CAWSKRGQLNTIYF. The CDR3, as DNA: TGTGCCTGGAGCAAAAGGGGACAGCTAAACACCATATATTTT.

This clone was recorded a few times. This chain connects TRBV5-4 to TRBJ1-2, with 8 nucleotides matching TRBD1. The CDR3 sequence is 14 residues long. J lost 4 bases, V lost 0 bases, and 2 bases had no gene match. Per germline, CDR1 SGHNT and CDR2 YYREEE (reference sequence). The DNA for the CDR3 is TGTGCCAGCAGCTTGGGGGGACAGGCCTATGGCTACACCTTC. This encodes CASSLGGQAYGYTF.

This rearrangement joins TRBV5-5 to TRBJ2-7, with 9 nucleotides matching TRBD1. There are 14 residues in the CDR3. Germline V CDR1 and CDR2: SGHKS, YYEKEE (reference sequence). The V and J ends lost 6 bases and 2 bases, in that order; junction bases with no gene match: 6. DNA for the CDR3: TGTGCCAGCAACGCCGGGACAGGGACCTACGAGCAGTACTTC. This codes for CASNAGTGTYEQYF.

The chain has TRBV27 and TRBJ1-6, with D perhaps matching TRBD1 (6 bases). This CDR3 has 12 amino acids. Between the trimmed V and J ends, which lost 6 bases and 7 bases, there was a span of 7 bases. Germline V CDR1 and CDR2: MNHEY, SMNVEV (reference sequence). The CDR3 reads CASRDSNSPLHF. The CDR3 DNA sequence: TGTGCCAGCAGGGACAGCAATTCACCCCTCCACTTT.

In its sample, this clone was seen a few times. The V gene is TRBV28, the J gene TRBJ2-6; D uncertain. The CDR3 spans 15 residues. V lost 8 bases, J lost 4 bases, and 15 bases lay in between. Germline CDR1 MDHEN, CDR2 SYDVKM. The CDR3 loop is CASRSGQTGANVLTF. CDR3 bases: TGTGCCAGCCGGAGTGGGCAGACCGGGGCCAACGTCCTGACTTTC.

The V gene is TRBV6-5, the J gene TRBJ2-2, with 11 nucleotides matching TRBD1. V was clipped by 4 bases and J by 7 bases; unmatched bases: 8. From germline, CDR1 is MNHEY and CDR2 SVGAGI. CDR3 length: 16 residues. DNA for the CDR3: TGTGCCAGCAGTTCTCGGGGGACAGGGGGATTCGGGGAGCTGTTTTTT. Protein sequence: CASSSRGTGGFGELFF.

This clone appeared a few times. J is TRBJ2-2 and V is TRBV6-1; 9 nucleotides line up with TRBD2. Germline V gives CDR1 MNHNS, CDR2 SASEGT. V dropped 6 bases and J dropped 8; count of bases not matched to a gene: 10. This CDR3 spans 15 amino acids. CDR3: CASRSISGSKGELFF. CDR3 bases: TGTGCCAGCAGATCCATTAGCGGGAGTAAGGGGGAGCTGTTTTTT.

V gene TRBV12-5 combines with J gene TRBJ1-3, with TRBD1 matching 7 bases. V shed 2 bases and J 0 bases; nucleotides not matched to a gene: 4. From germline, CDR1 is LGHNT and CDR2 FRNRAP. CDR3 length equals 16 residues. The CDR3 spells CASGLRTGVSGNTIYF. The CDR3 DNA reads TGTGCTAGTGGTTTGAGAACAGGGGTCTCTGGAAACACCATATATTTT.

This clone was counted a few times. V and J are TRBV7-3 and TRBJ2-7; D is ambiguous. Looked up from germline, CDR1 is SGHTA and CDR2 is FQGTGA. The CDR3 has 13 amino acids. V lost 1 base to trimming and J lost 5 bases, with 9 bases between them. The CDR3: CASSLRGQDEQYF. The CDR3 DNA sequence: TGTGCCAGCAGCTTAAGAGGCCAGGACGAGCAGTACTTC.

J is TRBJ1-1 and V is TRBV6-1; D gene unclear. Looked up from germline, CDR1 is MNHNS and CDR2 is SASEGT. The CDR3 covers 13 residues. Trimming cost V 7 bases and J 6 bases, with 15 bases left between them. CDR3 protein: CASTPARRPEAFF. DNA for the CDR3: TGTGCCAGCACCCCCGCTAGGCGCCCTGAAGCTTTCTTT.

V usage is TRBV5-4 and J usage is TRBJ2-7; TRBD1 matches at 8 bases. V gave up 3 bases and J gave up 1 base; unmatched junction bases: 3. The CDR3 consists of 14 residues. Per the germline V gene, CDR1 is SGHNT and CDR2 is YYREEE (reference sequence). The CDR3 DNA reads TGTGCCAGCAGCTCGCAGGGGGCATCCTACGAGCAGTACTTC. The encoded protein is CASSSQGASYEQYF.

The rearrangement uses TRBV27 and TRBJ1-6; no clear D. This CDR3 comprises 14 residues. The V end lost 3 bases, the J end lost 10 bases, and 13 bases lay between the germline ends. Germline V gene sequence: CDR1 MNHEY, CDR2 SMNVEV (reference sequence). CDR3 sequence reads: CASSLVVGRSPLHF. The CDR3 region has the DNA TGTGCCAGCAGTTTGGTCGTAGGAAGATCACCCCTCCACTTT.

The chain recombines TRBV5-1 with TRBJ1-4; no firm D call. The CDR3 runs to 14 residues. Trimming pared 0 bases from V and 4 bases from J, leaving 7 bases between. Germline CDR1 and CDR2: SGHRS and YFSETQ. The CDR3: CASSLDGLNEKLFF. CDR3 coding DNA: TGCGCCAGCAGCTTGGACGGCCTTAATGAAAAACTGTTTTTT.

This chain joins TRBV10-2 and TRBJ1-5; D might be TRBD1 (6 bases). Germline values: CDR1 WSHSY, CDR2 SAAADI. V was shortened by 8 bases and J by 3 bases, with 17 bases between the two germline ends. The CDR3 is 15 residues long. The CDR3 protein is CASRSVDRPNQPQHF. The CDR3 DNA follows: TGCGCCAGCCGATCCGTGGACAGACCCAATCAGCCCCAGCATTTT.

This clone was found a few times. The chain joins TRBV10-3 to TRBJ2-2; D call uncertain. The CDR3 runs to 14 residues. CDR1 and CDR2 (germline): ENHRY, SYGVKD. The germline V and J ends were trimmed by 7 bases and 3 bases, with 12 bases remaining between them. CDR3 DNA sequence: TGTGCCATCAAAAGATCGGTGGACACCGGGGAGCTGTTTTTT. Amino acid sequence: CAIKRSVDTGELFF.

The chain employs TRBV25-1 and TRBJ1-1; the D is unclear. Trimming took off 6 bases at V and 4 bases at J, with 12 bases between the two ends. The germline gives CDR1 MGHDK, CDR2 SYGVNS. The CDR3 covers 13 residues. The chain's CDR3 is CASRSPWATEAFF. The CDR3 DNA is TGTGCCAGCAGAAGTCCGTGGGCCACTGAAGCTTTCTTT.

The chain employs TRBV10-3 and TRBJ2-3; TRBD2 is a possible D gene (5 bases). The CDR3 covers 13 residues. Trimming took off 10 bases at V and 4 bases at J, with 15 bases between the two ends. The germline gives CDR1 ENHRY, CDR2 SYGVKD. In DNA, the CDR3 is TGTGCCACCTTTAGCGCGCTCCCAGATACGCAGTATTTT. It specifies CATFSALPDTQYF.

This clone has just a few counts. CDR3 in DNA: TGTGCCAGCAGTCCGGACAGGGGGCTAAACTATGGCTACACCTTC. It is translated as CASSPDRGLNYGYTF. The chain uses TRBV27 and TRBJ1-2; 11 nucleotides line up with TRBD1. J gave up 2 bases and V 5 bases, and 4 bases lay outside the gene matches. Germline lookup yields CDR1 MNHEY and CDR2 SMNVEV (reference sequence). The CDR3 has 15 residues.

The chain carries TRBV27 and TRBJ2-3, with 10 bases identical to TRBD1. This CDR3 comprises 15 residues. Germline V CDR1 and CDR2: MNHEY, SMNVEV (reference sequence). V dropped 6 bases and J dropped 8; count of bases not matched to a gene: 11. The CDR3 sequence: CASSPGRTGGGTQYF. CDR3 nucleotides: TGTGCCAGCAGCCCGGGGAGGACAGGGGGGGGTACGCAGTATTTT.